This TCR beta chain was retrieved from a study of blood T cell repertoires in COVID-19 (dated by TCRdb to about 2020). For the wider study: Collaborator samples came from the United States, Italy and Spain and covered acute and convalescent phases of COVID-19. The material from the prospective study consisted of cDNA or gDNA derived from T cells, B-cell-depleted T cells, or PBMCs. Sample metadata almost always included a de-identified subject ID, COVID-19 status, age in years and sex. The dataset comprised deeply sampled blood TCRbeta repertoires from subjects exposed to, actively infected with, or recovered from COVID-19. Where available, HLA class I and class II types were taken from metadata supplied by the sample provider and were not determined by assay-based typing. The repertoires were released in a freely available public database intended as a resource for research on the immune response to SARS-CoV-2. Samples were obtained from the ongoing ImmuneRACE study (first 160 participants) and from some 1,200 subjects provided by 6 global collaborators. Study-wide conclusions, independent of this receptor: The quantity of clinical and demographic metadata differed by source and by participant and was supplied without curation.

This clone appeared a single time. This receptor's antigen is unknown. Base qualities are not provided; no much larger clone lies one nucleotide away. Enrolling through a virtual design, the prospective study's participants ranged in age from roughly 18 to 89 years and lived across about two dozen United States geographic areas. In the prospective study, cohorts were assigned on the basis of participant-reported clinical history obtained from a screening survey and a study questionnaire. Recovered participants in ImmuneRACE Cohort 3 were defined as having two consecutive negative NP/OP PCR tests, clearance from a healthcare professional, or resolution of symptoms. Each participant in the prospective study had whole blood, serum and a nasopharyngeal or oropharyngeal swab collected by mobile phlebotomists. Over an approximately 2-month period, participants in the prospective study had the option of providing additional blood draws and questionnaires. Prospective study blood samples were shipped either frozen or at room temperature before DNA extraction.

The immunoSEQ Assay, a bias-controlled multiplex PCR, was used to amplify TCRbeta CDR3 regions from genomic DNA. Per the authors' processing: Nucleated cell counts per sample were estimated from amplification of reference gene primers within the assay. To quantify the absolute abundance of each unique TCRbeta CDR3 rearrangement, sequence reads were collapsed and filtered. Productive Simpson clonality was computed per sample as the square root of Simpson's diversity index over productive rearrangements. TCRdb retrieved this table from immuneACCESS and kept in-frame rearrangements only. Not all clones are present; in checked studies, unresolved V genes account for under half, and no reason is known for the remainder. For V, J and clone size, that table is used; D and trimming come from the DNA. The sample contains 390,000 or so clones, 80% to 85% of them found a single time. Approximately 4.7% of the sample is held by the ten biggest clonotypes.

Cut back by 0 bases and 9 bases, the V and J ends lie 6 bases apart. In the germline V gene, CDR1 corresponds to SGHNT and CDR2 to YENEEA. The CDR3 spans 13 residues, from the cysteine through the phenylalanine. Of the read, only the CDR3 DNA is kept; its 39 bases are in frame from base 1. The source is a woman aged 50 to 60 who had recovered from COVID-19. Specimen: PBMCs or T cells enriched from blood (not recorded which). Recombination connected TRBV11-3 to TRBJ1-6; the D gene identity is not certain. CDR3 sequence: CASSLDSFSPLHF. At the DNA level, the sequence is TGTGCCAGCAGCTTAGACAGTTTTTCACCCCTCCACTTT.